What follows describes a single T cell receptor beta chain. Its target is not known. Per germline, CDR1 SGHDT and CDR2 YYEEEE. Deletions cut 7 bases from V and 3 bases from J, with 8 bases between. The CDR3 has 11 residues. Profiled with immunoSEQ multiplex PCR; TCRdb holds only in-frame clones, not every one. The sample has about 89,000 clones; more than 70% are singletons. The record originates from a study of OX40 agonist ivuxolimab in advanced cancers. Study details: Ivuxolimab, which is an agonistic anti-OX40 (CD134) antibody, was administered to the patients. Patients treated during dose escalation were battling hepatocellular carcinoma, melanoma, renal cell or head and neck cancer.

General observations from the study: Dosing at 0.1 to 3.0 mg/kg was accompanied by clonal expansion of CD4+ and CD8+ blood T cells by week 6.

This chain uses TRBV5-6 with TRBJ2-7; weak D call: TRBD1 (5 bases). This specimen was CD4+ or CD8+ T cells sorted from blood, taken in a trial of the OX40 agonist ivuxolimab. The source is an adult with an advanced solid tumor such as melanoma, head and neck, liver or kidney cancer. CDR3 in DNA: TGTGCCAGCGGGGCAGGCTACGAGCAGTACTTC. This encodes CASGAGYEQYF.